A single sample gave rise to the 18 T cell receptor beta chains below, sequenced in a study of early T cells in non-severe SARS-CoV-2 infection. Each CDR3 protein is one row after TCRdb ran MiXCR on the 5' RACE reads. The sample includes 20,000 to 25,000 distinct CDR3 sequences, roughly 3.5% of them seen just once. Sequences were obtained from whole blood. These TCRs come from an adult who was a healthcare worker with PCR-confirmed SARS-CoV-2 infection or an uninfected control (not recorded which).

This clonotype ranks as medium-sized. The genes are TRBV12-3 or TRBV12-4 and TRBJ1-5, with 8 bases lining up with TRBD1. This CDR3 region has 15 residues. V lost 6 bases to trimming and J lost 2 bases; unmatched junction nucleotides: 6. Here the CDR3 reads CASSRDRGGNQPQHF. As DNA, the CDR3 is TGTGCCAGCAGCCGAGACAGGGGAGGCAATCAGCCCCAGCATTTT.

This clonotype was observed many times. The chain couples TRBV7-2 to TRBJ2-1, with 11 nucleotides matching TRBD2. The CDR3 is 14 residues long. The J segment lost 15 bases and the V segment lost 5 bases, leaving 12 bases of the junction unmatched. CDR1 and CDR2 from the germline V gene are SGHTA and FQGNSA. This chain's CDR3 is CASSTSLAGDLGFF. The CDR3 DNA reads TGTGCCAGCAGCACCTCACTAGCGGGAGATTTGGGGTTCTTC.

This clonotype was detected only a few times. V gene TRBV5-1 combines with J gene TRBJ2-2; tentatively, D is TRBD1 (5 bases). CDR3 length: 14 amino acids. From germline, CDR1 is SGHRS and CDR2 YFSETQ. Between the trimmed V and J ends, which lost 0 bases and 7 bases, there was a span of 10 bases. The CDR3 loop is CASSLGATGGELFF. In DNA form, the CDR3 reads TGCGCCAGCAGCTTGGGGGCAACAGGCGGGGAGCTGTTTTTT.

This clonotype was detected many times. The chain uses TRBV19 and TRBJ1-2; 9 bases align to TRBD1. The CDR3 length is 13 residues. Germline CDR1 and CDR2: LNHDA and SQIVND (reference sequence). Trimming cost V 9 bases and J 5 bases; bases outside gene matches: 7. As DNA, the CDR3 is TGTGCCAGCCACACAGGGGGCGCTTATGGCTACACCTTC. Its translation is CASHTGGAYGYTF.

Many counts were recorded for this clonotype. The chain uses TRBV20-1 and TRBJ1-4; unclear D gene. V was pared by 5 bases and J by 0 bases, with 10 bases between. Per the germline V gene, CDR1 is DFQATT and CDR2 is SNEGSKA (reference sequence). The CDR3 runs to 14 residues. DNA of the CDR3: TGCAGTGCTCCGAGGGTTGCAACTAATGAAAAACTGTTTTTT. It is translated as CSAPRVATNEKLFF.

This clonotype was seen many times. The V call is TRBV7-3, the J call TRBJ2-3, with a possible D match to TRBD2 (6 bases). Trimming stripped 8 bases from V and 2 bases from J, with 14 bases between. This CDR3 has 14 amino acids. Germline V lookup: CDR1 SGHTA, CDR2 FQGTGA. The CDR3 nucleotides read TGTGCCAGCTCCCGGGACTCTCACACAGATACGCAGTATTTT. Its protein is CASSRDSHTDTQYF.

This clonotype is deemed medium-sized. This sequence joins TRBV29-1 and TRBJ1-1; D unresolved. The germline V gene has CDR1 SQVTM and CDR2 ANQGSEA. V gave up 4 bases and J gave up 9 bases, with 9 bases separating them. There are 10 residues in the CDR3. CDR3 coding DNA: TGCAGCGTTGTTCGAAACAAAGCTTTCTTT. Protein: CSVVRNKAFF. Using reference TRBV29-1 and TRBJ1-1 for the parts outside the CDR3, the full variable domain is SAVISQKPSRDICQRGTSLTIQCQVDSQVTMMFWYRQQPGQSLTLIATANQGSEATYESGFVIDKFPISRPNLTFSTLTVSNMSPEDSSIYLCSVVRNKAFFGQGTRLTVV.

This clonotype came up many times. V usage is TRBV29-1 and J usage is TRBJ2-2; 7 nucleotides line up with TRBD1. Germline CDR1 and CDR2: SQVTM and ANQGSEA. The CDR3 covers 12 residues. V lost 7 bases, J lost 4 bases, and 3 bases stayed unmatched. The CDR3 nucleotides read TGCAGCGGCAACAGGGGCACCGGGGAGCTGTTTTTT. It translates to CSGNRGTGELFF.

Many counts were recorded for this clonotype. The chain combines TRBV7-3 with TRBJ2-7; a weak D match, TRBD2 (6 bases). Germline V CDR1 and CDR2: SGHTA, FQGTGA. This CDR3 region has 15 residues. V was pared by 2 bases and J by 0 bases, with 11 bases between. Written as DNA, the CDR3 is TGTGCCAGCAGCTTAGGAGGGATGAGCTCCTACGAGCAGTACTTC. This encodes CASSLGGMSSYEQYF.

This clonotype was seen many times. The CDR3 here is CASSEARENTEAFF. In nucleotides, the CDR3 is TGTGCCAGCAGTGAAGCACGGGAGAACACTGAAGCTTTCTTT. The V and J genes are TRBV2 and TRBJ1-1; no firm D call. There are 14 residues in the CDR3. Germline-derived CDR1 and CDR2 are SNHLY and FYNNEI. Between the trimmed V and J ends, which lost 0 bases and 1 base, there was a span of 6 bases.

The chain recombines TRBV12-3 or TRBV12-4 with TRBJ1-2; D is unresolved. This CDR3 has 12 residues. V was clipped by 4 bases and J by 3 bases, with 6 bases between them. This chain's CDR3 is CASSSGHYGYTF. For the CDR3, the DNA is TGTGCCAGCAGTTCCGGACACTATGGCTACACCTTC.

This clonotype was recorded many times. One end of the junction does not line up with germline, which may come from a read error. The rearrangement links TRBV7-7 to TRBJ2-2; D remains ambiguous. This CDR3 has 14 residues. From germline, CDR1 is SSHAT and CDR2 FNYEAQ (reference sequence). CDR3 nucleotides: TGTGCTAGCAGCTTAGCTCCGAACACCGGGGAGCTGTTTTTT. It yields the protein CASSLAPNTGELFF.

This clonotype appeared a few times. The chain carries TRBV7-3 and TRBJ2-2, with TRBD2 identical over 7 bases. The CDR3 runs 16 residues. Germline V gene lookup returns CDR1 SGHTA and CDR2 FQGTGA. With 0 bases clipped from V and 5 bases from J, the junction kept 6 bases outside the gene matches. The CDR3 spells CASSLTAGVRTGELFF. CDR3 DNA sequence: TGTGCCAGCAGCTTAACCGCGGGAGTCCGTACCGGGGAGCTGTTTTTT.

This clonotype occurred many times. The gene calls are TRBV6-6 and TRBJ1-1, with a possible D match to TRBD1 (5 bases). CDR1 MNHNY and CDR2 SVGAGI come from the germline V gene (reference sequence). This CDR3 spans 13 amino acids. The V end lost 2 bases, the J end lost 7 bases, and 11 bases lay between the germline ends. The CDR3, as DNA: TGTGCCAGCAGTTACGTGGGGCTGAATGAAGCTTTCTTT. This encodes CASSYVGLNEAFF.

The sample holds many counts of this clonotype. The chain couples TRBV7-9 to TRBJ2-5; D might be TRBD1 (7 bases). CDR3 length: 17 residues. V gave up 5 bases and J gave up 4 bases, with 23 bases separating them. Germline lookup yields CDR1 SEHNR and CDR2 FQNEAQ (reference sequence). The CDR3 loop is CASSPARMGRGAETQYF. As DNA, the CDR3 is TGTGCCAGCAGCCCCGCGAGGATGGGCAGGGGGGCAGAGACCCAGTACTTC.

The sample holds many counts of this clonotype. The V call is TRBV10-3, the J call TRBJ2-7, with unresolved D. Germline V lookup: CDR1 ENHRY, CDR2 SYGVKD. Trimming left V 0 bases short and J 2 bases short, with 11 bases between. There are 15 residues in the CDR3. CDR3 coding DNA: TGTGCCATCAGTGAGTCGACCTCGCCCCCCTACGAGCAGTACTTC. This encodes CAISESTSPPYEQYF.

This clonotype is judged medium-sized (0.01 to 0.1%). This chain connects TRBV11-2 to TRBJ2-7; D not certain. The CDR3 runs to 12 residues. CDR1 SGHAT and CDR2 FQNNGV come from the germline V gene. The V and J ends lost 2 bases and 4 bases respectively, with 6 bases between them. The CDR3 spells CASSLRVYEQYF. DNA of the CDR3: TGTGCCAGCAGCTTAAGGGTATACGAGCAGTACTTC.

This clonotype was detected ten times or more. The V call is TRBV7-9, the J call TRBJ2-1, with 8 nucleotides matching TRBD2. Trimming removed 1 base from V and 8 bases from J; junction bases left unmatched: 7. From germline, CDR1 is SEHNR and CDR2 FQNEAQ (reference sequence). The CDR3 runs 15 residues. The CDR3: CASSLGTGGPDEQFF. The CDR3 DNA reads as TGTGCCAGCAGCTTAGGGACGGGGGGGCCCGATGAGCAGTTCTTC. Full variable domain (missing parts from reference TRBV7-9 and TRBJ2-1): DTGVSQNPRHKITKRGQNVTFRCDPISEHNRLYWYRQTLGQGPEFLTYFQNEAQLEKSRLLSDRFSAERPKGSFSTLEIQRTEQGDSAMYLCASSLGTGGPDEQFFGPGTRLTVL.